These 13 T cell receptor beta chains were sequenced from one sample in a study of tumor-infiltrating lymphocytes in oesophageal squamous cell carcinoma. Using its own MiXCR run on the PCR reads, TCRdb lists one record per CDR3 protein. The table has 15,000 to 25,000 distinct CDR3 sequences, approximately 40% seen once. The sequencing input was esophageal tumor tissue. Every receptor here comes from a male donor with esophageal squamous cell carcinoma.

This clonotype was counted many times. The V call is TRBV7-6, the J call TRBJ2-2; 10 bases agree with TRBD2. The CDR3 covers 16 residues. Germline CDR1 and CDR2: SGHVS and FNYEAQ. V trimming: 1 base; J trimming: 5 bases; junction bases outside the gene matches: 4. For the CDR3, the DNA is TGTGCCAGCAGCTTAGGACCTAGCGGGGGTACCGGGGAGCTGTTTTTT. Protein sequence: CASSLGPSGGTGELFF.

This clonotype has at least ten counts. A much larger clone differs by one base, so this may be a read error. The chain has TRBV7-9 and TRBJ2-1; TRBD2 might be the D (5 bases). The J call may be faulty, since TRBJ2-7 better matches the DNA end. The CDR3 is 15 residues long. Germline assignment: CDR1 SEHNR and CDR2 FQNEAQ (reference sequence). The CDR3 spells CASSPAGFSYNEQYF. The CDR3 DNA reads TGTGCCAGCAGCCCCGCGGGCTTCTCCTACAATGAGCAGTACTTC.

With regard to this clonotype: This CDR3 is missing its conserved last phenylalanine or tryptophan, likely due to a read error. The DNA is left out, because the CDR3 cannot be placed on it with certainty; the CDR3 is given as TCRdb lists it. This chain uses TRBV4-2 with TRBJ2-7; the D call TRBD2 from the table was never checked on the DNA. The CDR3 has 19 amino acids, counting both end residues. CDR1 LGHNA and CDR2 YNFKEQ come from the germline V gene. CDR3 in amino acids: CASSQDKGSGGAYEQYFGS.

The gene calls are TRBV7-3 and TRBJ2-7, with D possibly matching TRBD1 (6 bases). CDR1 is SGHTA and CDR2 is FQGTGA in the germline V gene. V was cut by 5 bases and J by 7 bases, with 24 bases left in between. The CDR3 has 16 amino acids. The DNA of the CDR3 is TGTGCCAGCAGCATCACCCGGGACACTAGAGCCAATGAGCAGTACTTC. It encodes CASSITRDTRANEQYF. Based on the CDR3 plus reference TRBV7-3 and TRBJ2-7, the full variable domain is GAGVSQTPSNKVTEKGKYVELRCDPISGHTALYWYRQSLGQGPEFLIYFQGTGAADDSGLPNDRFFAVRPEGSVSTLKIQRTERGDSAVYLCASSITRDTRANEQYFGPGTRLTVT.

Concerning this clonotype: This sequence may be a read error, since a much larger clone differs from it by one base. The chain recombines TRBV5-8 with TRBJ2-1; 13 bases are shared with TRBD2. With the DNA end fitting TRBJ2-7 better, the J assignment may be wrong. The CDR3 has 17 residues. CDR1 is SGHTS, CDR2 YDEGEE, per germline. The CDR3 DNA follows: TGTGCCAGCAGCTGGACTAGCGGGGGCCGTTCCTACAATGAGCAGTACTTC. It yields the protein CASSWTSGGRSYNEQYF.

CDR3 loop: CASSPGLNRVNQPQHF. For the CDR3, the DNA is TGCGCCAGCAGCCCGGGCCTCAACAGGGTAAATCAGCCCCAGCATTTT. The chain carries TRBV5-1 and TRBJ1-5; tentatively, D is TRBD1 (6 bases). The CDR3 totals 16 residues. The V gene lost 4 bases and the J gene lost 4 bases, with 18 bases spanning the gap. Germline V lookup: CDR1 SGHRS, CDR2 YFSETQ.

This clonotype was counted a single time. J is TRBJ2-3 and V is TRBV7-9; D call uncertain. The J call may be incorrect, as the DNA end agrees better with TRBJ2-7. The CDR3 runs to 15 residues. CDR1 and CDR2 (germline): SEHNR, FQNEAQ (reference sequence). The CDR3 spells CASSLDVSSYKEQYF. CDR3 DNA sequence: TGTGCCAGCAGCCTCGACGTAAGCTCCTACAAAGAGCAGTACTTC.

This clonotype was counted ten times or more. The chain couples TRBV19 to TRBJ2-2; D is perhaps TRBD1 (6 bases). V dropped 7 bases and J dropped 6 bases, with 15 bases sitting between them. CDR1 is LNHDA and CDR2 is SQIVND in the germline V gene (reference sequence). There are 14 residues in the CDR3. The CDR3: CASTLIKGAGELFF. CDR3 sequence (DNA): TGTGCCAGTACCCTTATCAAGGGGGCCGGGGAGCTGTTTTTT.

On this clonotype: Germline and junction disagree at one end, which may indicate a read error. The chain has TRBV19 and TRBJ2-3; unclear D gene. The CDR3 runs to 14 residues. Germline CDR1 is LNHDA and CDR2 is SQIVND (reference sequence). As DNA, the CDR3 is TGTGCCAGTAGTACGTCCGTGACGTTGACTGGGGTGTACTTC. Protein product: CASSTSVTLTGVYF.

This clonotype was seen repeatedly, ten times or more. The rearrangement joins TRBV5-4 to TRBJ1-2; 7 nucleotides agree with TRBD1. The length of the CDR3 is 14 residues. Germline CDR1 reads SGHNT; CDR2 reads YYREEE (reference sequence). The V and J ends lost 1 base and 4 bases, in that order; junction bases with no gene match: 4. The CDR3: CASSLKGAGYGYTF. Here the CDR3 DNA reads TGTGCCAGCAGCTTGAAGGGGGCGGGCTATGGCTACACCTTC.

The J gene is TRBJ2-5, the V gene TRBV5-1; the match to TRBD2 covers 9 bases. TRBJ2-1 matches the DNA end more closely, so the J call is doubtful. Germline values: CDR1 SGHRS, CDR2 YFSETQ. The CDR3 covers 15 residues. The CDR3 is CASSLNSGRADTQFF. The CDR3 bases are TGCGCCAGCAGCTTGAATAGCGGGAGAGCAGATACGCAGTTCTTC.

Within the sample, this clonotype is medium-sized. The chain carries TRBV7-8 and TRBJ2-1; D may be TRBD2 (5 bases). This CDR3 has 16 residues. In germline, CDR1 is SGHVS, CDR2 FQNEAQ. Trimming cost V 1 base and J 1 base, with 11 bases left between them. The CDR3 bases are TGTGCCAGCAGCTTAGTGCCTAGCCCTTCCTACAATGAGCAGTTCTTC. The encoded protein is CASSLVPSPSYNEQFF.

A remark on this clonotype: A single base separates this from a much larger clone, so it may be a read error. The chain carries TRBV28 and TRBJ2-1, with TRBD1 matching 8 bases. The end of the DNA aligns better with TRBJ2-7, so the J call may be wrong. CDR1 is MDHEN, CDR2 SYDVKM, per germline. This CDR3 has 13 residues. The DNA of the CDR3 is TGTGCCACCGTGGGGCAGGGGGCAGCTGAGCAGTACTTC. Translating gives CATVGQGAAEQYF.